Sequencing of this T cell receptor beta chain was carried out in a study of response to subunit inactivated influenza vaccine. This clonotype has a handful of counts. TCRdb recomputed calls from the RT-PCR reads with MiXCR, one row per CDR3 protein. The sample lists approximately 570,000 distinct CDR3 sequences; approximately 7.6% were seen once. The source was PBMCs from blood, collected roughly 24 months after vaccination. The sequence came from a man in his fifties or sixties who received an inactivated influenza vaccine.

In DNA form, the CDR3 reads TGTGCCATCAGTGAGTCGGGCAGCTATGGCTACACCTTC. Protein sequence: CAISESGSYGYTF. The chain has TRBV10-3 and TRBJ1-2; D is unresolved. CDR1 is ENHRY, CDR2 SYGVKD, per germline. The length of the CDR3 is 13 residues. With 0 bases removed from V and 4 bases from J, the gap between germline ends came to 6 bases.